The TCR beta chain described here comes from a study of TIL therapy for anti-PD-1-resistant metastatic lung cancer. Study context: A few tumors were EGFR-mutant and two were ALK-rearranged.

The germline V gene encodes CDR1 SGHRS and CDR2 YFSETQ. With 1 base removed from V and 2 bases from J, the gap between germline ends came to 9 bases. This CDR3 comprises 14 residues. As to time point: pre-treatment sample, taken before nivolumab and TIL therapy. Comments on this clone: Its antigen is still unknown.

This was the immunoSEQ v3 assay. Libraries were sequenced to 1.5 million to 2 million read pairs (survey) or roughly 5-6 million (deep). Data came from immunoSEQ multiplex PCR; TCRdb stores just in-frame clones and leaves some out. The sample lists approximately 22,000 clones, about two thirds occurring once. Broader study findings: The baseline peripheral repertoire was partially replaced by infused TIL clonotypes that later decayed. This highly selected cohort may not generalize to typical lung cancer patients.

This chain joins TRBV5-1 and TRBJ2-5; a weak D match, TRBD1 (6 bases). The sequence came from a person aged 25 to 80 with non-small cell lung cancer. Source: blood, taken at baseline. The CDR3 region is CASSLQGLQETQYF. The CDR3 nucleotides are TGCGCCAGCAGCTTGCAGGGGTTGCAAGAGACCCAGTACTTC. The variable domain in full, with the rest retrieved from reference TRBV5-1 and TRBJ2-5, is KAGVTQTPRYLIKTRGQQVTLSCSPISGHRSVSWYQQTPGQGLQFLFEYFSETQRNKGNFPGRFSGRQFSNSRSEMNVSTLELGDSALYLCASSLQGLQETQYFGPGTRLLVL.